This T cell receptor (beta chain) was observed in a study of blood T cell repertoires in COVID-19. Method: immunoSEQ multiplex PCR; TCRdb's copy keeps in-frame clones and lacks some. Here the sample spans 150,000 to 200,000 clones, 80% to 85% being singletons. Germline V gene sequence: CDR1 SGHRS, CDR2 YFSETQ. J lost 4 bases, V lost 3 bases, and 5 bases had no gene match. This CDR3 has 14 residues. Cohort allocation depended upon clinical history that participants reported. Recovered Cohort 3 donors showed two negative PCRs, clearance, or symptom resolution. This sequence originates from a woman in her forties or fifties who had recovered from COVID-19. The sample taken for sequencing was PBMCs or T cells enriched from blood (not recorded which). The rearrangement links TRBV5-1 to TRBJ1-2, with TRBD1 matching over 8 bases. The chain's CDR3 is CASSSGQGSYGYTF. The DNA for the CDR3 is TGCGCCAGCAGCTCCGGACAGGGCAGCTATGGCTACACCTTC.